These 17 T cell receptor beta chains were sequenced from one sample in a study of cytomegalovirus exposure and HLA in healthy donors. The PCR contained 60 Vbeta and 13 Jbeta primers. Repertoires were generated with immunoSEQ multiplex PCR, while TCRdb's copy carries only in-frame clones and drops some. The profile shows under 200,000 clones, around 75% of them singletons. The sample comprised PBMCs. The source of these receptors is a woman in her twenties or thirties in good health and CMV-seronegative.

This clone was recorded once. For the CDR3, the DNA is TGTGCCAGCAGCCAAGGGACATCGCCCCAGCATTTT. It translates to CASSQGTSPQHF. V gene TRBV7-9 combines with J gene TRBJ1-5, with D perhaps matching TRBD1 (6 bases). V lost 5 bases and J 9 bases, leaving 11 bases between the germline ends. In germline, CDR1 is SEHNR, CDR2 FQNEAQ (reference sequence). The CDR3 covers 12 residues.

The chain is built from TRBV29-1 and TRBJ2-7; TRBD1 matches at 9 bases. Germline assignment: CDR1 SQVTM and CDR2 ANQGSEA. The trim removed 4 bases at V and 1 base at J, leaving 14 bases unmatched. This CDR3 comprises 17 residues. The CDR3 DNA reads as TGCAGCGTTGGGGGGGGACAGGGTCCTCTTGTTTCCTACGAGCAGTACTTC. Translation: CSVGGGQGPLVSYEQYF.

This chain links TRBV5-6 with TRBJ2-7; possible D gene TRBD1, 5 bases. Looked up from germline, CDR1 is SGHDT and CDR2 is YYEEEE. The V and J ends lost 0 bases and 4 bases respectively, with 14 bases between them. The CDR3 runs 15 residues. This CDR3 reads CASSLGRQRMYEQYF. CDR3 nucleotides: TGTGCCAGCAGCTTGGGGAGACAGAGGATGTACGAGCAGTACTTC.

V gene TRBV18 combines with J gene TRBJ2-7; D possibly corresponds to TRBD2 (5 bases). The CDR3 totals 14 residues. The ends were cut back, 4 bases at V and 0 bases at J, with 10 bases in the middle. Germline-derived CDR1 and CDR2 are KGHSH and LQKENI. CDR3 nucleotides: TGTGCCAGCTCACTGAGCGGCTCCTCCTACGAGCAGTACTTC. It yields the protein CASSLSGSSYEQYF.

The V and J genes are TRBV6-1 and TRBJ2-5; 8 bases map to TRBD1. The end of the DNA is better explained by TRBJ2-7, so the J call may be wrong. The germline V gene encodes CDR1 MNHNS and CDR2 SASEGT. The CDR3 covers 15 residues. CDR3 protein: CASSGTGNHPYEQYF. The CDR3, as DNA: TGTGCCAGCAGTGGGACAGGGAACCACCCCTACGAGCAGTACTTC.

The rearrangement links TRBV7-6 to TRBJ2-2, with D uncertain. The CDR3 has 12 residues. In germline, CDR1 is SGHVS, CDR2 FNYEAQ. Trimming removed 5 bases at V and 5 bases at J, with 6 bases between. The CDR3 nucleotides read TGTGCCAGCAGCGTACAGACCGGGGAGCTGTTTTTT. Translation: CASSVQTGELFF.

V is TRBV6-5 and J is TRBJ1-2; no firm D call. The V end was cut by 5 bases, the J end by 8 bases, with 18 bases between. CDR1 MNHEY and CDR2 SVGAGI come from the germline V gene. The CDR3 has 14 residues. The DNA for the CDR3 is TGTGCCAGCAGTGAACGGGTCCGGTTGGAGGGCTACACCTTC. It yields the protein CASSERVRLEGYTF.

V is TRBV28 and J is TRBJ2-7; 7 bases match TRBD1. Germline CDR1 MDHEN, CDR2 SYDVKM. CDR3 length: 13 amino acids. V was pared by 7 bases and J by 5 bases, with 8 bases of the junction left unmatched. The CDR3 DNA reads TGTGCCAGCACCGGACAGGTATACCACGAGCAGTACTTC. Amino acids: CASTGQVYHEQYF.

This chain uses TRBV15 with TRBJ2-1, with 7 bases that match TRBD1. After removal of 4 bases from V and 0 bases from J, the junction contained 6 bases not matched to a gene. This CDR3 has 16 amino acids. Germline V gene data show CDR1 as LNHNV and CDR2 as YYDKDF (reference sequence). The DNA of the CDR3 is TGTGCCACCAGCAATATACAGGGGACCTCCTACAATGAGCAGTTCTTC. Encoded protein: CATSNIQGTSYNEQFF.

The sample holds one count of this clone. This chain joins TRBV27 and TRBJ1-5; D remains unclear. CDR1 is MNHEY and CDR2 is SMNVEV in the germline V gene (reference sequence). The CDR3 sequence is 10 residues long. CDR3 in DNA: TGTGCGGCCGGGTATCAGCCCCAGCATTTT. It codes for CAAGYQPQHF.

The rearrangement uses TRBV27 and TRBJ1-1; TRBD1 matches 8 bases. This CDR3 comprises 13 residues. The ends lost 8 bases at V and 5 bases at J; junction bases unmatched: 7. The germline V gene has CDR1 MNHEY and CDR2 SMNVEV (reference sequence). CDR3 nucleotides: TGTGCCAGCCGGACAGGGCGATGGACTGAAGCTTTCTTT. Translation: CASRTGRWTEAFF.

This clone appeared a single time. The chain uses TRBV4-1 and TRBJ2-3, with a possible D match to TRBD2 (5 bases). CDR3 length: 18 residues. Germline-derived CDR1 and CDR2 are MGHRA and YSYEKL. V was trimmed by 4 bases and J by 0 bases, leaving 20 bases between them. CDR3 in DNA: TGCGCCAGCAGCCGTTGGCCACTAGGAGTTACTAGCACAGATACGCAGTATTTT. Encoded protein: CASSRWPLGVTSTDTQYF.

Here the CDR3 reads CAISERAGYDGYTF. The CDR3, as DNA: TGTGCCATCAGTGAGAGGGCAGGGTATGATGGCTACACCTTC. The chain has TRBV10-3 and TRBJ1-2; perhaps TRBD1 as D (5 bases). The V gene lost 2 bases and the J gene lost 6 bases, with 13 bases spanning the gap. Germline values: CDR1 ENHRY, CDR2 SYGVKD. This CDR3 is 14 amino acids long.

This chain uses TRBV5-1 with TRBJ1-4; 8 bases line up with TRBD1. The germline CDR1 and CDR2 sequences are SGHRS and YFSETQ. The CDR3 runs 16 residues. The V segment lost 4 bases and the J segment 3 bases; nucleotides outside the gene matches: 8. The CDR3 reads CASSVTGVPANEKLFF. CDR3 DNA: TGCGCCAGCAGCGTGACAGGGGTTCCGGCTAATGAAAAACTGTTTTTT.

The chain joins TRBV13 to TRBJ1-3, with D unresolved. Germline V gene lookup returns CDR1 PRHDT and CDR2 FYEKMQ (reference sequence). The CDR3 totals 14 residues. Trimming took off 1 base at V and 7 bases at J, with 11 bases between the two ends. The CDR3 DNA reads as TGTGCCAGCAGCTTAGAGTCGGAGAGGAACACCATATATTTT. Protein: CASSLESERNTIYF.

The V and J genes are TRBV19 and TRBJ1-2, with 10 bases aligning to TRBD1. The CDR3 spans 16 residues. Germline trimming cut 5 bases from V and 7 bases from J; bases unmatched to any gene: 13. Germline V gene sequence: CDR1 LNHDA, CDR2 SQIVND (reference sequence). The CDR3 bases are TGTGCCAGTAGTGTCGTCCCGGGACAGGGGACGGCTGGCTACACCTTC. Translated: CASSVVPGQGTAGYTF.

The V gene is TRBV9, the J gene TRBJ2-2, with TRBD2 identical over 7 bases. CDR1 and CDR2 from the germline V gene are SGDLS and YYNGEE. The trim removed 0 bases at V and 1 base at J, leaving 3 bases unmatched. The CDR3 is 16 residues long. DNA for the CDR3: TGTGCCAGCAGCGTAGTTAGCGGGCTGAACACCGGGGAGCTGTTTTTT. Residues: CASSVVSGLNTGELFF.